Following are 27 T cell receptor beta chains from one sample sequenced in a study of blood T cell repertoires in COVID-19. Generated by immunoSEQ multiplex PCR, the TCRdb table keeps only in-frame clones and is missing some. There are about 280,000 clones in the sample; 88% occur only once, and approximately 8.5% lies in the top ten. Input material: peripheral blood. These receptors were taken from a man aged 18 to 30 with active or convalescent COVID-19.

The gene calls are TRBV7-9 and TRBJ1-2, with TRBD1 matching over 10 bases. The J segment lost 8 bases and the V segment lost 5 bases, leaving 14 bases of the junction unmatched. The CDR3 has 16 residues. Germline V gene sequence: CDR1 SEHNR, CDR2 FQNEAQ (reference sequence). Written as DNA, the CDR3 is TGTGCCAGCAGCCCAAAACGGGACAGGGGATTTGGAGGCTACACCTTC. Protein product: CASSPKRDRGFGGYTF.

The chain couples TRBV15 to TRBJ2-2, with D possibly being TRBD1 (5 bases). V lost 5 bases to trimming and J lost 6 bases, with 13 bases between them. The CDR3 covers 14 residues. Germline lookup yields CDR1 LNHNV and CDR2 YYDKDF (reference sequence). The CDR3 reads CATSFPGLAGELFF. The CDR3 DNA follows: TGTGCCACCAGCTTTCCAGGGTTGGCCGGGGAGCTGTTTTTT.

The chain links TRBV6-1 to TRBJ1-2; possibly TRBD1 for D (5 bases). The V gene's germline CDR1 is MNHNS and CDR2 SASEGT. This CDR3 spans 15 amino acids. Trimming stripped 1 base from V and 7 bases from J, with 16 bases between. The CDR3 loop is CASSEGEGPGVGYTF. In DNA form, the CDR3 reads TGTGCCAGCAGTGAAGGGGAGGGGCCCGGCGTTGGCTACACCTTC.

J is TRBJ2-1 and V is TRBV29-1; 10 bases line up with TRBD2. Germline-derived CDR1 and CDR2 are SQVTM and ANQGSEA. The ends lost 8 bases at V and 8 bases at J; junction bases unmatched: 9. The CDR3 has 13 residues. The CDR3 here is CSSPGLASDEQFF. Here the CDR3 DNA reads TGCAGCTCCCCGGGACTAGCGTCTGATGAGCAGTTCTTC.

V usage is TRBV10-3 and J usage is TRBJ2-1; TRBD1 matches at 9 bases. Germline CDR1 is ENHRY and CDR2 is SYGVKD. The CDR3 is made up of 12 amino acids. The CDR3 coding sequence is TGTGAACCGGGACAGGGCCTCGATGAGCAGTTCTTC. Translation gives CEPGQGLDEQFF.

This clone appeared a few times. The V call is TRBV19, the J call TRBJ2-6; TRBD1 is a possible D gene (6 bases). Germline CDR1 is LNHDA and CDR2 is SQIVND (reference sequence). The CDR3 length is 16 residues. V was clipped by 1 base and J by 4 bases, with 11 bases between them. CDR3 amino acids: CASSIGPGAGANVLTF. The DNA of the CDR3 is TGTGCCAGTAGTATAGGCCCAGGGGCAGGGGCCAACGTCCTGACTTTC. Full variable domain (outside the CDR3, taken from reference TRBV19 and TRBJ2-6): DGGITQSPKYLFRKEGQNVTLSCEQNLNHDAMYWYRQDPGQGLRLIYYSQIVNDFQKGDIAEGYSVSREKKESFPLTVTSAQKNPTAFYLCASSIGPGAGANVLTFGAGSRLTVL.

V gene TRBV3-1 (or the pseudogene TRBV3-2) combines with J gene TRBJ1-2; no clear D gene. The germline CDR1 and CDR2 sequences are LGHDT and YNNKEL (reference sequence). CDR3 length: 13 residues. V dropped 0 bases and J dropped 5 bases, with 7 bases sitting between them. CDR3 DNA sequence: TGTGCCAGCAGCCAAGAATCGGGGTATGGCTACACCTTC. Translation gives CASSQESGYGYTF.

J is TRBJ1-5 and V is TRBV10-2, with 8 bases that match TRBD1. In germline, CDR1 is WSHSY, CDR2 SAAADI. CDR3 size: 16 residues. J lost 2 bases, V lost 3 bases, and 6 bases had no gene match. The CDR3 nucleotides read TGCGCCAGCAGTGAAGGAGGGACAGGTGGCAATCAGCCCCAGCATTTT. This sequence encodes CASSEGGTGGNQPQHF.

This clone was seen only a few times. V is TRBV27 and J is TRBJ2-1; D is uncertain. This CDR3 region has 13 residues. V gave up 0 bases and J gave up 6 bases, with 6 bases separating them. Germline V gene sequence: CDR1 MNHEY, CDR2 SMNVEV (reference sequence). The CDR3 sequence is CASSLSAVNEQFF. Here the CDR3 DNA reads TGTGCCAGCAGTTTATCGGCTGTCAATGAGCAGTTCTTC.

The V call is TRBV27, the J call TRBJ1-4, with a possible D match to TRBD1 (5 bases). The CDR3 spans 15 residues. The germline V and J ends were trimmed by 8 bases and 3 bases, with 16 bases remaining between them. Germline-derived CDR1 and CDR2 are MNHEY and SMNVEV (reference sequence). CDR3 bases: TGTGCCAGCTCTTCCGTGGCAGGGCCTAATGAAAAACTGTTTTTT. Translation: CASSSVAGPNEKLFF.

Only one count was recorded for this clone. This chain joins TRBV13 and TRBJ1-1; TRBD1 is a possible D gene (5 bases). Germline CDR1 is PRHDT and CDR2 is FYEKMQ (reference sequence). This CDR3 spans 13 amino acids. V was cut by 4 bases and J by 5 bases, with 11 bases left in between. The CDR3: CASSSGVGTEAFF. CDR3 sequence (DNA): TGTGCCAGCAGCTCGGGGGTAGGGACTGAAGCTTTCTTT.

This clone was picked up a small number of times. This rearrangement joins TRBV7-2 to TRBJ1-2, with D maybe TRBD1 (6 bases). Germline values: CDR1 SGHTA, CDR2 FQGNSA. V was shortened by 1 base and J by 6 bases, with 15 bases between the two germline ends. CDR3 length: 15 residues. CDR3 amino acids: CASSLDHGGDNGYTF. The DNA of the CDR3 is TGTGCCAGCAGCTTAGACCATGGGGGCGATAATGGCTACACCTTC.

The chain has TRBV10-3 and TRBJ2-5, with a tentative D call TRBD1 (7 bases). V was cut by 3 bases and J by 5 bases, with 16 bases left in between. The CDR3 runs to 15 residues. The V gene's germline CDR1 is ENHRY and CDR2 SYGVKD. CDR3 amino acids: CAISEGQGGGETQYF. CDR3 DNA: TGTGCCATCAGTGAAGGGCAGGGGGGCGGCGAGACCCAGTACTTC.

This chain uses TRBV5-6 with TRBJ2-1; D might be TRBD2 (6 bases). Between the trimmed V and J ends, which lost 1 base and 10 bases, there was a span of 12 bases. Germline CDR1 SGHDT, CDR2 YYEEEE. CDR3 length equals 13 residues. The CDR3 nucleotides read TGTGCCAGCAGCTTGCCACTAGCAAGAGAGCAGTTCTTC. Protein product: CASSLPLAREQFF.

The rearrangement joins TRBV5-4 to TRBJ2-5; 9 nucleotides align to TRBD2. Germline V gene lookup returns CDR1 SGHNT and CDR2 YYREEE (reference sequence). This CDR3 is 15 amino acids long. Unmatched junction bases numbered 9, after V lost 4 bases and J lost 5 bases. This chain's CDR3 is CASSQTGTSFETQYF. CDR3 nucleotides: TGTGCCAGCAGCCAAACCGGGACTAGCTTTGAGACCCAGTACTTC. The whole variable domain, filled in from reference TRBV5-4 and TRBJ2-5, reads ETGVTQSPTHLIKTRGQQVTLRCSSQSGHNTVSWYQQALGQGPQFIFQYYREEENGRGNFPPRFSGLQFPNYSSELNVNALELDDSALYLCASSQTGTSFETQYFGPGTRLLVL.

The chain employs TRBV25-1 and TRBJ2-7; no definite D call. V dropped 4 bases and J dropped 3 bases, with 7 bases sitting between them. The germline CDR1 and CDR2 sequences are MGHDK and SYGVNS. The CDR3 is 12 residues long. The CDR3 loop is CASSGLGYEQYF. The DNA for the CDR3 is TGTGCCAGCAGTGGACTCGGCTACGAGCAGTACTTC.

This clone was seen only a few times. V usage is TRBV7-2 and J usage is TRBJ2-1, with D unresolved. Germline assignment: CDR1 SGHTA and CDR2 FQGNSA. Trimming shortened V by 0 bases and J by 8 bases, and 8 bases separated the two germline ends. The CDR3 extends over 13 amino acids. The CDR3 DNA reads as TGTGCCAGCAGCTTAGCGAGGTTGGATGAGCAGTTCTTC. This encodes CASSLARLDEQFF.

This sequence joins TRBV18 and TRBJ1-2; no clear D gene. V shed 2 bases and J shed 6 bases, with 16 bases lying between them. The CDR3 runs to 15 residues. Germline V gives CDR1 KGHSH, CDR2 LQKENI. This chain's CDR3 is CASSPIEVGANGYTF. The CDR3 nucleotides are TGTGCCAGCTCACCAATAGAGGTAGGAGCGAATGGCTACACCTTC. Combining the CDR3 with reference TRBV18 and TRBJ1-2 gives the whole variable domain NAGVMQNPRHLVRRRGQEARLRCSPMKGHSHVYWYRQLPEEGLKFMVYLQKENIIDESGMPKERFSAEFPKEGPSILRIQQVVRGDSAAYFCASSPIEVGANGYTFGSGTRLTVV.

V and J are TRBV5-1 and TRBJ2-3, with a tentative D call TRBD1 (5 bases). CDR1 is SGHRS, CDR2 YFSETQ, per germline. CDR3 length: 15 residues. V was pared by 5 bases and J by 0 bases, with 13 bases between. The CDR3 protein is CASRPETASTDTQYF. CDR3 in DNA: TGCGCCAGCAGACCAGAGACAGCGAGCACAGATACGCAGTATTTT.

The J gene is TRBJ1-3, the V gene TRBV18; 7 bases line up with TRBD1. Germline values: CDR1 KGHSH, CDR2 LQKENI. The CDR3 spans 18 residues. Losses at the gene ends were 4 bases for V and 0 bases for J; bases not matched to a gene: 12. The CDR3 DNA follows: TGTGCCAGCTCACTGGGACAGCATACGCTTAGCTCTGGAAACACCATATATTTT. It is translated as CASSLGQHTLSSGNTIYF.

CDR3 nucleotide sequence: TGTGCCAGCAGCCCACAGGGGAGCTCCTACAATGAGCAGTTCTTC. This gives the protein CASSPQGSSYNEQFF. The V call is TRBV3-1 (or the pseudogene TRBV3-2), the J call TRBJ2-1; 7 nucleotides agree with TRBD1. CDR3 length: 15 residues. With 4 bases clipped from V and 0 bases from J, the junction kept 3 bases outside the gene matches. Germline V CDR1 and CDR2: LGHDT, YNNKEL (reference sequence).

CDR3 DNA: TGTGCCAGTAGTAACCCATTAGGCGGGGGAGACTACGAGCAGTACTTC. Its protein is CASSNPLGGGDYEQYF. V gene TRBV19 combines with J gene TRBJ2-7; 7 positions agree with TRBD2. Germline V lookup: CDR1 LNHDA, CDR2 SQIVND (reference sequence). There are 16 residues in the CDR3. Trimming took 4 bases from V and 3 from J; bases not matched to a gene: 12.

This chain connects TRBV18 to TRBJ2-5, with TRBD1 matching over 8 bases. There are 14 residues in the CDR3. The V segment lost 3 bases and the J segment 5 bases; nucleotides outside the gene matches: 5. Germline loops: CDR1 KGHSH, CDR2 LQKENI. CDR3 nucleotide sequence: TGTGCCAGCTCACCGAACAGGGGGGCTGAGACCCAGTACTTC. This sequence encodes CASSPNRGAETQYF.

The rearrangement links TRBV6-5 to TRBJ2-1; 7 bases map to TRBD2. The germline V gene has CDR1 MNHEY and CDR2 SVGAGI. There are 15 residues in the CDR3. With 4 bases clipped from V and 0 bases from J, the junction kept 3 bases outside the gene matches. CDR3 protein: CASSLRGGSYNEQFF. Here the CDR3 DNA reads TGTGCCAGCAGTTTGCGCGGGGGCTCCTACAATGAGCAGTTCTTC.

The V and J genes are TRBV27 and TRBJ2-7; perhaps TRBD1 as D (8 bases). The CDR3 loop spans 16 amino acids. Germline values: CDR1 MNHEY, CDR2 SMNVEV (reference sequence). Deletions cut 0 bases from V and 7 bases from J, with 19 bases between. The CDR3 DNA follows: TGTGCCAGCAGTTTATCGAGAGCGGGGAGGACAGGGGAGCAGTACTTC. It specifies CASSLSRAGRTGEQYF.

V is TRBV7-4 and J is TRBJ1-5, with D tentatively TRBD1 (6 bases). The germline V gene has CDR1 SGHVT and CDR2 SQSDAQ. CDR3 length: 18 residues. V lost 5 bases to trimming and J lost 3 bases, with 23 bases between them. The CDR3 reads CASSPGTQLALNNQPQHF. The DNA for the CDR3 is TGTGCCAGCAGCCCCGGGACACAGTTAGCGCTTAACAATCAGCCCCAGCATTTT.

This clone was counted a single time. One end of the junction varies from germline; a read error may be responsible. The V gene is TRBV19, the J gene TRBJ1-2, with D possibly matching TRBD1 (6 bases). Germline CDR1 LNHDA, CDR2 SQIVND (reference sequence). This CDR3 region has 15 residues. The CDR3 bases are TGTGCCAGTAGTACTACAGGGTTTCCCTCCTTCTTGCTCTCCTTC. As protein: CASSTTGFPSFLLSF. Looking up the rest from reference TRBV19 and TRBJ1-2 gives the full variable domain: DGGITQSPKYLFRKEGQNVTLSCEQNLNHDAMYWYRQDPGQGLRLIYYSQIVNDFQKGDIAEGYSVSREKKESFPLTVTSAQKNPTAFYLCASSTTGFPSFLLSFGSGTRLTVV.